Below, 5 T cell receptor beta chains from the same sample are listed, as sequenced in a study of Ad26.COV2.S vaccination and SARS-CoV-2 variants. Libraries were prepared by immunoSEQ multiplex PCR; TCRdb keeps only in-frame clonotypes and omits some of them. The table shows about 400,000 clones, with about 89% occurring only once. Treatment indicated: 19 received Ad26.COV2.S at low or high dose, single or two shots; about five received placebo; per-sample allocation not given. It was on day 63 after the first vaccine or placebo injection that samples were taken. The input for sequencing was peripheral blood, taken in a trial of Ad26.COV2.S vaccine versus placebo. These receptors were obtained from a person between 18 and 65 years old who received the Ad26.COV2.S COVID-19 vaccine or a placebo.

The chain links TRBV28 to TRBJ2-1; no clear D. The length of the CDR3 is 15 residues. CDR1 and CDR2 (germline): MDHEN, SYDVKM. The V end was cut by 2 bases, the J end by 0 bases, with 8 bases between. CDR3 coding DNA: TGTGCCAGCAGTTTAACCCTGAGCTCCTACAATGAGCAGTTCTTC. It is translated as CASSLTLSSYNEQFF.

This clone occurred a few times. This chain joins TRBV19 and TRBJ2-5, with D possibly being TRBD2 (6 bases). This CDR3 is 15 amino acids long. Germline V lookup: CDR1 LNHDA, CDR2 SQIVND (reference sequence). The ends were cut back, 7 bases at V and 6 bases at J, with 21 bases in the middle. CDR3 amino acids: CASTPGGGTMKTQYF. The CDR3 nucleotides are TGTGCCAGTACCCCCGGGGGTGGCACGATGAAGACCCAGTACTTC.

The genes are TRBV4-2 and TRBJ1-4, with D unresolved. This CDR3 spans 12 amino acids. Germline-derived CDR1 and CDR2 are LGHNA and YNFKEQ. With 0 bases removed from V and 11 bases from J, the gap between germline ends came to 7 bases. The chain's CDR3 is CASSQDNRKLFF. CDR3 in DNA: TGTGCCAGCAGCCAAGATAATCGTAAACTGTTTTTT.

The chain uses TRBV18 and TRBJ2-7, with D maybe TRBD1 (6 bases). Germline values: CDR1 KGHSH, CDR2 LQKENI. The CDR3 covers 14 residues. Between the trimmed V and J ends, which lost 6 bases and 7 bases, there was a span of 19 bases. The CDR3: CASSPPQQGREQYF. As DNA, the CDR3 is TGTGCCAGCTCTCCCCCACAACAGGGTAGGGAGCAGTACTTC.

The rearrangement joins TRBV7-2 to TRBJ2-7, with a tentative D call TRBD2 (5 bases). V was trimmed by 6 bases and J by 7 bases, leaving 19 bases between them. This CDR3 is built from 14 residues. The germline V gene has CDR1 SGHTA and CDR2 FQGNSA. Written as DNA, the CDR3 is TGTGCCAGCAGGGGTACTAATTATGGCGGGGAGCAGTACTTC. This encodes CASRGTNYGGEQYF.